These 13 T cell receptor beta chains originate from one sample sequenced in a study of patients and donors after allogeneic stem cell transplantation. Using its own MiXCR run on the RT-PCR reads, TCRdb lists one record per CDR3 protein. The repertoire consists of some 87,000 distinct CDR3 sequences, with 40% to 60% occurring once and the leading ten covering approximately 66%. The sequenced material came from blood, either unsorted or a sorted T cell fraction (not recorded which). Receptors originate from a human donor who was either an allogeneic HSCT recipient or a stem cell or donor lymphocyte infusion donor (not recorded which). It is not recorded whose cells these are; they may come from a transplant donor.

This chain links TRBV19 with TRBJ1-5; no clear D. V dropped 2 bases and J dropped 1 base, with 9 bases sitting between them. There are 15 residues in the CDR3. The germline V gene has CDR1 LNHDA and CDR2 SQIVND (reference sequence). CDR3: CASSIPQESNQPQHF. The CDR3 region has the DNA TGTGCCAGTAGTATACCCCAGGAAAGCAATCAGCCCCAGCATTTT. Using reference TRBV19 and TRBJ1-5 for the parts outside the CDR3, the full variable domain is DGGITQSPKYLFRKEGQNVTLSCEQNLNHDAMYWYRQDPGQGLRLIYYSQIVNDFQKGDIAEGYSVSREKKESFPLTVTSAQKNPTAFYLCASSIPQESNQPQHFGDGTRLSIL.

This clonotype appeared a few times. The CDR3 DNA follows: TGTGCCAGCAGTTTTTGGGCGGGCGCTGAAAAACTGTTTTTT. It translates to CASSFWAGAEKLFF. This sequence joins TRBV12-3 or TRBV12-4 and TRBJ1-4; D unresolved. The CDR3 contains 14 residues. The V end was cut by 3 bases, the J end by 7 bases, with 12 bases between.

The chain recombines TRBV27 with TRBJ2-3, with D unresolved. The CDR3 extends over 13 amino acids. V was trimmed by 4 bases and J by 0 bases, leaving 5 bases between them. Per the germline V gene, CDR1 is MNHEY and CDR2 is SMNVEV (reference sequence). DNA of the CDR3: TGTGCCAGCAGTTCTATTAGCACAGATACGCAGTATTTT. This encodes CASSSISTDTQYF.

This clonotype was detected many times. J is TRBJ1-2 and V is TRBV7-9, with D unclear. Trimming cost V 10 bases and J 0 bases, with 12 bases left between them. The CDR3 is 13 residues long. CDR1 is SEHNR and CDR2 is FQNEAQ in the germline V gene (reference sequence). The CDR3, as DNA: TGTGCCACCCGGCGGGGTACTAACTATGGCTACACCTTC. It translates to CATRRGTNYGYTF.

V usage is TRBV19 and J usage is TRBJ1-5; D not certain. CDR1 is LNHDA and CDR2 is SQIVND in the germline V gene (reference sequence). The CDR3 is 14 residues long. Trimming cost V 7 bases and J 1 base, with 11 bases left between them. This CDR3 is CASKEGRSNQPQHF. The DNA for the CDR3 is TGTGCCAGTAAGGAGGGTAGAAGCAATCAGCCCCAGCATTTT.

DNA for the CDR3: TGCGCCAGCAGCCAAGTTAGCAGCCTAAACCTCCGGGGGAATGGCTACACCTTC. The encoded protein is CASSQVSSLNLRGNGYTF. The chain links TRBV4-3 to TRBJ1-2; D may be TRBD1 (5 bases). Trimming took off 1 base at V and 6 bases at J, with 24 bases between the two ends. The CDR3 is 18 residues long. Per the germline V gene, CDR1 is LGHNA and CDR2 is YSLEER.

This rearrangement joins TRBV29-1 to TRBJ1-2; weak D call: TRBD1 (6 bases). Trimming stripped 2 bases from V and 7 bases from J, with 11 bases between. The CDR3 totals 12 residues. Per germline, CDR1 SQVTM and CDR2 ANQGSEA. The CDR3 here is CSVETGRTGYTF. The CDR3 DNA is TGCAGCGTTGAAACAGGGCGAACTGGCTACACCTTC. Together with reference TRBV29-1 and TRBJ1-2, the CDR3 gives the full variable domain: SAVISQKPSRDICQRGTSLTIQCQVDSQVTMMFWYRQQPGQSLTLIATANQGSEATYESGFVIDKFPISRPNLTFSTLTVSNMSPEDSSIYLCSVETGRTGYTFGSGTRLTVV.

This sequence joins TRBV3-1 and TRBJ1-2, with 8 bases fitting TRBD1. The ends lost 3 bases at V and 5 bases at J; junction bases unmatched: 8. This CDR3 contains 15 residues. The germline V gene encodes CDR1 LGHDT and CDR2 YNNKEL (reference sequence). CDR3 coding DNA: TGTGCCAGCAGCCACACGGGACAGGACGGTTATGGCTACACCTTC. This encodes CASSHTGQDGYGYTF.

This clonotype was seen only a few times. This chain links TRBV28 with TRBJ2-7; no clear D gene. The length of the CDR3 is 11 residues. V dropped 4 bases and J dropped 3 bases, with 4 bases sitting between them. Germline V gene sequence: CDR1 MDHEN, CDR2 SYDVKM. The CDR3: CASSWGYEQYF. Here the CDR3 DNA reads TGTGCCAGCAGTTGGGGCTACGAGCAGTACTTC.

The genes are TRBV12-3 or TRBV12-4 and TRBJ2-2, with no clear D. This CDR3 region has 13 residues. Trimming pared 1 base from V and 7 bases from J, leaving 7 bases between. The chain's CDR3 is CASSLGGIGELFF. The CDR3 bases are TGTGCCAGCAGTTTAGGAGGTATCGGGGAGCTGTTTTTT.

This chain joins TRBV12-3 or TRBV12-4 and TRBJ1-1; D may be TRBD1 (6 bases). V shed 4 bases and J shed 0 bases, with 18 bases lying between them. The CDR3 is made up of 17 amino acids. The DNA for the CDR3 is TGTGCCAGCAGTTCAAAGGGGGGAGCTAACTTGAACACTGAAGCTTTCTTT. It translates to CASSSKGGANLNTEAFF.

The chain is built from TRBV12-3 or TRBV12-4 and TRBJ1-5; tentatively, D is TRBD1 (5 bases). V lost 7 bases, J lost 2 bases, and 9 bases lay in between. The CDR3 consists of 13 residues. This chain's CDR3 is CASNGDGNQPQHF. CDR3 bases: TGTGCCAGCAATGGGGACGGCAATCAGCCCCAGCATTTT.

The V gene is TRBV11-2, the J gene TRBJ2-4, with 8 bases fitting TRBD2. The germline CDR1 and CDR2 sequences are SGHAT and FQNNGV. Trimming removed 1 base from V and 8 bases from J; junction bases left unmatched: 16. This CDR3 spans 18 amino acids. The CDR3 spells CASSLVTAGVLNWHIQYF. In DNA form, the CDR3 reads TGTGCCAGCAGCTTAGTTACAGCGGGAGTGCTCAATTGGCACATTCAGTACTTC.